This T cell receptor (beta chain) was identified during a study of CD8+CD57+ T cells in acquired aplastic anemia listed by TCRdb under 2018. General notes on the study: DNA extracted from sorted CD4+ and CD8+ cells had a mean of around 3 ug, with a range of roughly 0.2 to 27.4 ug. CD8+CD57+ expansion was defined as a frequency above the mean frequency observed in healthy subjects.

In this sample, this clonotype turned up once. Its specific antigen is unknown. Per-nucleotide qualities are absent, and no much larger clonotype sits a single base away. Just one read gives weak support. Profiling of TCR beta VDJ combinations and CDR3 sequences used genomic DNA as the template. TCR repertoire sequencing was run on an Illumina HiSeq 2000. The authors' analysis ran thus. Repertoires were assessed using TRBV/TRBJ rearrangement plots, CDR3 size and DJ length profiles, and Simpson's diversity index. The immunodominant clone was defined as the most abundant DNA sequence in deep sequencing data. CDR3 amino acid sequences were checked for sharing between subjects and were compared against published repertoires and the VDJdb database. TCRdb trimmed public reads at Q25 via fastp, called clones via MiXCR and kept in-frame beta chains. Identical CDR3 proteins give one entry, which carries the most common genes and DNA. TCRdb, not the original authors, processed these V and J calls. This sample gives roughly 280,000 distinct CDR3 sequences in total; roughly 59% of them show up just once. The ten largest clones represent 1.3% of the sample.

Study-level results and caveats: Approximately 31 CD8+ CDR3 sequences were found in both patients and controls but appeared to be highly expressed in patients and within the immunodominant clones of the patients. Between patients and healthy controls, no significant difference in CD8+ Simpson's diversity was found (P=0.060).

The patients picked for sequencing were ones in whom flow cytometry had shown an expansion of CD8+CD57+ cells. Every patient had severe acquired aplastic anemia, diagnosed using the International Study of Aplastic Anemia and Agranulocytosis and Camitta criteria. No therapy had been received by the patients at the time of blood sampling. The study deep-sequenced TCR repertoires of sorted CD4+ and CD8+ blood T cells from severe aplastic anemia patients and healthy subjects. Patients were enrolled under clinicaltrials.gov protocols 00001620, 01623167, 00001397, 00071045, 00081523 and 00961064 in the USA. Ficoll-Paque density gradient centrifugation was used to isolate peripheral blood mononuclear cells. Before DNA extraction, CD4+ and CD8+ T cells were sorted with FACS or magnetic beads. CDR1 and CDR2 are drawn from the germline V gene: SGHRS, YFSETQ. Reading from cysteine to phenylalanine, the CDR3 counts 16 amino acids. The sequence is cut down to CDR3 DNA, 48 bases in frame from base 1. Trimming leaves V shorter by 0 bases and J shorter by 0 bases, with the junction holding 4 bases beyond the gene matches.

Recombination joined TRBV5-1 with TRBJ2-3, with 7 bases matching TRBD1. What was sequenced was sorted CD4+, CD8+, or CD8+CD57+ T cells (not recorded which) from PBMCs. This clonotype originated in a human donor with aplastic anemia. This receptor has the CDR3 CASSLDDRVSTDTQYF. Read as DNA, the sequence is TGCGCCAGCAGCTTGGACGACAGGGTTAGCACAGATACGCAGTATTTT.